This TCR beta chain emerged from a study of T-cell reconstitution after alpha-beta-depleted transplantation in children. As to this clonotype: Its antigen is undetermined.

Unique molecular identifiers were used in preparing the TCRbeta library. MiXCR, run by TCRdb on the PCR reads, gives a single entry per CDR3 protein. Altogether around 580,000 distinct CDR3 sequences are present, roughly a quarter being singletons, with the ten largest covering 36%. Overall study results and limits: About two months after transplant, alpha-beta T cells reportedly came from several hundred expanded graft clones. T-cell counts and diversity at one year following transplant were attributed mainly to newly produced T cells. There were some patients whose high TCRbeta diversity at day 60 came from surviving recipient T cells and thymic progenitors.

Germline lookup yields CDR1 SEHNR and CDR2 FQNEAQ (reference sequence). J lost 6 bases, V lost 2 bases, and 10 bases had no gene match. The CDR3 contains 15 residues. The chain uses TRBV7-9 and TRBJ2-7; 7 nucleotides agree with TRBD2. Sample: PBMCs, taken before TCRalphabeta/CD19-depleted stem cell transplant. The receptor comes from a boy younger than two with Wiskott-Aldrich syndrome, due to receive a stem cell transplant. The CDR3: CASSLSGERGGEQYF. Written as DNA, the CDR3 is TGTGCCAGCAGCTTAAGCGGGGAAAGGGGTGGCGAGCAGTACTTC.